This T cell receptor (beta chain) was documented in a study of cytomegalovirus exposure and HLA in healthy donors (dated by TCRdb to 2016 to 2017). For the wider study: According to a later analysis, one platform produced both the 100 to 150 validation repertoires and the 670 or so repertoires of the first cohort. The study aimed to test whether cataloging public T cell receptors could reveal signatures of past pathogen exposure. High-throughput TCR immunosequencing, statistical association of individual TCRs with disease status, and machine learning were combined to predict cytomegalovirus infection status. Besides the first cohort of 550 to 750 subjects, a separate validation cohort made up of 120 different subjects was used. Paper-wide results and their limitations: The validation cohort had no HLA typing available for a later analysis, so co-occurrence within that cohort was assessed over all 130 or so repertoires. A later analysis found that TCRs clustered in the first cohort also tended to co-occur in the 95 to 150 validation repertoires, with 90% to 95% of cluster scores above 0. In vitro tests confirmed that three of the cytomegalovirus-associated TCR beta chains recognize cytomegalovirus antigens. The study gave a list of about 150 TCR beta chains associated with cytomegalovirus. While some public TCRs were present in many individuals, most TCR sequences turned up only very rarely across donors. It was suggested by the authors that the approach could potentially be generalized to other disease states and immunological phenotypes. Cytomegalovirus status was reported to be diagnosed by the classifier with high specificity and sensitivity in both the original and validation cohorts.

The germline V gene (reference sequence) sets CDR1 to SGHKS and CDR2 to YYEKEE. Germline trimming amounts to 4 bases on V and 4 bases on J, with 10 as the count of junction bases outside the gene matches. The cysteine opens and the phenylalanine closes a CDR3 of 16 amino acids. The DNA shown is the 48-base CDR3, in frame from base 1. The library was obtained by the immunoSEQ multiplex PCR assay. The authors' analysis ran thus. A statistical classification framework was built for diagnosing cytomegalovirus status from the catalog of TCR beta chain sequences. Here the immuneACCESS table is served through TCRdb, limited to in-frame sequences with V and J called. Missing clones are a known gap in these copies; in checked studies unresolved V genes cover under half, and the rest lacks a known reason. The V and J calls and clone size are taken from that table; D and trimming were inferred from the DNA. The sample table holds a few hundred thousand clones, of which around 86% were seen once. The leading ten clones occupy 1% of the sample.

Donors formed part of the validation cohort, which comprised about 130 subjects and was distinct from the first cohort of 550 to 850 subjects. This clone was found once. No antigen is known for it. No much larger clonotype is one base removed from it; base qualities were not supplied. Sequenced sample: PBMCs. The chain couples TRBV5-5 to TRBJ2-7, with TRBD1 matching 11 junction bases. The sequence was collected from a woman in her late teens or twenties in good health and CMV-seronegative. The bases read TGTGCCAGCAGCGAGATCGAAGGGACAGGGGGTTACGAGCAGTACTTC. The encoded protein is CASSEIEGTGGYEQYF.